A selection of T cell receptor beta chains follows, all from one sample in a study of OX40 agonist ivuxolimab in advanced cancers. Sequencing was performed with immunoSEQ multiplex PCR; in TCRdb, only in-frame clones are kept and a portion is missing. This table holds some 19,000 clones, approximately 71% found once. The material sequenced was CD4+ or CD8+ T cells sorted from blood, taken in a trial of the OX40 agonist ivuxolimab. The receptors here all came from an adult with an advanced solid tumor such as melanoma, head and neck, liver or kidney cancer. Each CDR3 is given with its conserved first and last residue. Fields, in order: V gene, D gene, clone size, J gene, CDR3 DNA, CDR3 protein. D genes are given only for firm matches. Clone size is given for some rows only: seen once, a few or many times, or a class if the clone is expanded.

V: TRBV6-5
D: TRBD2
size: NA
J: TRBJ2-3
DNA: TGTGCCAGCAGTCAGGTGGCGGGAGGGGCAGATACGCAGTATTTT
CDR3: CASSQVAGGADTQYF

V: TRBV28
D: NA
size: NA
J: TRBJ1-2
DNA: TGTGCCAGCAGTTCGCTACGAGACAGCCCAGGGGTCTGGGACTATGGCTACACCTTC
CDR3: CASSSLRDSPGVWDYGYTF

V: TRBV4-3
D: TRBD2
size: NA
J: TRBJ2-1
DNA: TGCGCCAGCAGCTGGGAGCGGGGGGGCTTCAATGAGCAGTTCTTC
CDR3: CASSWERGGFNEQFF

V: TRBV6-6
D: TRBD2
size: NA
J: TRBJ2-1
DNA: TGTGCCAGCAGTAGCGGGGGGGCATACAATGAGCAGTTCTTC
CDR3: CASSSGGAYNEQFF

V: TRBV6-5
D: TRBD1
size: many
J: TRBJ2-1
DNA: TGTGCCAGCAGCCGGGACAGGAGCTCCTACAATGAGCAGTTCTTC
CDR3: CASSRDRSSYNEQFF

V: TRBV6-6
D: NA
size: NA
J: TRBJ2-7
DNA: TGTGCCAGCAGTCTACTACTTCGTACCTACGAGCAGTACTTC
CDR3: CASSLLLRTYEQYF

V: TRBV5-6
D: NA
size: few
J: TRBJ1-2
DNA: TGTGCCAGCAGCTTGTGGAGGCAGGACTATGGCTACACCTTC
CDR3: CASSLWRQDYGYTF

V: TRBV5-8
D: TRBD1
size: NA
J: TRBJ1-2
DNA: TGTGCCAGCAGCTCAGACGAGGGACAGAACTATGGCTACACCTTC
CDR3: CASSSDEGQNYGYTF

V: TRBV11-2
D: NA
size: many
J: TRBJ2-3
DNA: TGTGCCAGCAGCTTAGATTTCCCCACCTCTAGCACAGATACGCAGTATTTT
CDR3: CASSLDFPTSSTDTQYF

V: TRBV7-9
D: TRBD1
size: NA
J: TRBJ2-3
DNA: TGTGCCAGCAGCTCCTGGGACAGGGGGGGATCAGATACGCAGTATTTT
CDR3: CASSSWDRGGSDTQYF

V: TRBV4-2
D: NA
size: NA
J: TRBJ2-2
DNA: TGTGCCAGCAGCCAAGAACGGGGTTCCGGGGAGCTGTTTTTT
CDR3: CASSQERGSGELFF

V: TRBV7-8
D: NA
size: many
J: TRBJ2-1
DNA: TGTGCCAGCAGCCACCCGGGTCAGGGGATATACAATGAGCAGTTCTTC
CDR3: CASSHPGQGIYNEQFF

V: TRBV27
D: TRBD1
size: NA
J: TRBJ2-7
DNA: TGTGCCAGCAGCCCGACGGACAGGGCCTCATACGAGCAGTACTTC
CDR3: CASSPTDRASYEQYF

V: TRBV5-1
D: TRBD2
size: NA
J: TRBJ2-1
DNA: TGCGCCAGCAGCTTCGCGGGAGGGCCGTACAATGAGCAGTTCTTC
CDR3: CASSFAGGPYNEQFF

V: TRBV7-3
D: NA
size: NA
J: TRBJ2-5
DNA: TGTGCCAGCAGCTTCCAGGGTGGTAGGGAGACCCAGTACTTC
CDR3: CASSFQGGRETQYF

V: TRBV13
D: TRBD1
size: NA
J: TRBJ1-2
DNA: TGTGCCAGCAGCTACAGACAGGGGAACTATGGCTACACCTTC
CDR3: CASSYRQGNYGYTF

V: TRBV7-2
D: NA
size: few
J: TRBJ2-1
DNA: TGTGCCAGCAGCCTAGTCTTATACGAGCAGTTCTTC
CDR3: CASSLVLYEQFF

V: TRBV4-2
D: NA
size: NA
J: TRBJ1-3
DNA: TGTGCCAGCAGCCCAGAAAGGGGTGCTCTCGGAAACACCATATATTTT
CDR3: CASSPERGALGNTIYF

V: TRBV7-9
D: TRBD2
size: once
J: TRBJ2-5
DNA: TGTGCCAGCAGCCGTGAACTAGCGGAAGAGACCCAGTACTTC
CDR3: CASSRELAEETQYF

V: TRBV6-6
D: TRBD2
size: NA
J: TRBJ2-7
DNA: TGTGCCAGCAGTTACTCGACTAGCGGGGTCTACGAGCAGTACTTC
CDR3: CASSYSTSGVYEQYF